Below are 12 T cell receptor beta chains sequenced from a single sample in a study of cytomegalovirus exposure and HLA in healthy donors. The PCR contained 60 Vbeta and 13 Jbeta primers. Repertoires were generated with immunoSEQ multiplex PCR, while TCRdb's copy carries only in-frame clones and drops some. The table lists some 200,000 clones, 82% of them singletons. The sample taken for sequencing was PBMCs. All receptors come from a woman between 45 and 60 years old in good health and CMV-seropositive.

This rearrangement joins TRBV19 to TRBJ2-5, with D possibly TRBD1 on 6 matching bases. Trimming took off 5 bases at V and 5 bases at J, with 15 bases between the two ends. Per the germline V gene, CDR1 is LNHDA and CDR2 is SQIVND (reference sequence). The CDR3 extends over 14 amino acids. The CDR3 DNA is TGTGCCAGTAGTCCAGCTTCAGGGGATGAGACCCAGTACTTC. Protein product: CASSPASGDETQYF.

V and J are TRBV14 and TRBJ1-1; 8 bases are shared with TRBD1. The trim removed 5 bases at V and 0 bases at J, leaving 5 bases unmatched. CDR1 is SGHDN and CDR2 is FVKESK in the germline V gene. This CDR3 spans 15 amino acids. The CDR3 loop reads CASSIRQGMNTEAFF. The CDR3 coding sequence is TGTGCCAGCAGCATAAGACAGGGGATGAACACTGAAGCTTTCTTT.

Concerning this clone: Sequence at one end of the junction differs from germline and may be a read error. This rearrangement joins TRBV2 to TRBJ2-4; maybe TRBD2 (6 bases). CDR3 length equals 17 residues. Germline-derived CDR1 and CDR2 are SNHLY and FYNNEI. Here the CDR3 reads CASSERGIQLAKNSQYF. In nucleotides, the CDR3 is TGTGCCAGCAGTGAACGGGGAATACAACTAGCCAAAAACAGTCAGTACTTC.

In its sample, this clone was seen a few times. The chain uses TRBV5-6 and TRBJ1-5; weak D call: TRBD1 (5 bases). Germline-derived CDR1 and CDR2 are SGHDT and YYEEEE. Trimming left V 0 bases short and J 5 bases short, with 6 bases between. CDR3 length equals 13 residues. CDR3 nucleotides: TGTGCCAGCAGCTTGGTAGGGGATCAGCCCCAGCATTTT. The encoded protein is CASSLVGDQPQHF. The full variable domain, rest sourced from reference TRBV5-6 and TRBJ1-5, is DAGVTQSPTHLIKTRGQQVTLRCSPKSGHDTVSWYQQALGQGPQFIFQYYEEEERQRGNFPDRFSGHQFPNYSSELNVNALLLGDSALYLCASSLVGDQPQHFGDGTRLSIL.

The chain carries TRBV19 and TRBJ2-4; D possibly corresponds to TRBD2 (6 bases). With 3 bases removed from V and 2 bases from J, the gap between germline ends came to 11 bases. This CDR3 has 15 amino acids. CDR1 LNHDA and CDR2 SQIVND come from the germline V gene (reference sequence). CDR3 in amino acids: CASSMGGSTKNIQYF. As DNA, the CDR3 is TGTGCCAGTAGTATGGGGGGATCGACCAAAAACATTCAGTACTTC. The full variable domain, rest sourced from reference TRBV19 and TRBJ2-4, is DGGITQSPKYLFRKEGQNVTLSCEQNLNHDAMYWYRQDPGQGLRLIYYSQIVNDFQKGDIAEGYSVSREKKESFPLTVTSAQKNPTAFYLCASSMGGSTKNIQYFGAGTRLSVL.

V gene TRBV9 combines with J gene TRBJ2-1, with 11 bases aligning to TRBD2. Germline V gives CDR1 SGDLS, CDR2 YYNGEE. There are 16 residues in the CDR3. With 3 bases clipped from V and 5 bases from J, the junction kept 7 bases outside the gene matches. The CDR3 spells CASSAPGTSGDNEQFF. CDR3 DNA sequence: TGTGCCAGCAGCGCCCCCGGGACTAGCGGTGACAATGAGCAGTTCTTC.

This chain connects TRBV10-3 to TRBJ1-5, with 9 bases that match TRBD1. Looked up from germline, CDR1 is ENHRY and CDR2 is SYGVKD. The CDR3 consists of 15 residues. V was clipped by 0 bases and J by 7 bases; unmatched bases: 4. In DNA form, the CDR3 reads TGTGCCATCAGTGAGTCGGGACAGGGTGGACAGCCCCAGCATTTT. Translated, it gives CAISESGQGGQPQHF.

The chain uses TRBV5-1 and TRBJ1-2, with 10 positions matching TRBD1. The CDR3 loop spans 15 amino acids. J was trimmed by 12 bases and V by 1 base; bases with no gene match: 12. Germline V gene sequence: CDR1 SGHRS, CDR2 YFSETQ. In nucleotides, the CDR3 is TGCGCCAGCAGCTTGTCCACCGGGACAGGGGATGTTCACACCTTC. It codes for CASSLSTGTGDVHTF.

The chain combines TRBV28 with TRBJ2-3; no firm D call. The CDR3 is 15 amino acids. Trimming removed 4 bases at V and 4 bases at J, with 15 bases between. From germline, CDR1 is MDHEN and CDR2 SYDVKM. The CDR3 DNA sequence: TGTGCCAGCAGTTCCCCCCCCGAGTTATCAGATACGCAGTATTTT. This sequence encodes CASSSPPELSDTQYF.

A remark on this clone: In the same sample, other DNA sequences code for this CDR3. V is TRBV6-6 and J is TRBJ1-2, with 8 nucleotides matching TRBD1. The CDR3 contains 14 residues. Germline loops: CDR1 MNHNY, CDR2 SVGAGI (reference sequence). V was clipped by 5 bases and J by 8 bases; unmatched bases: 10. CDR3 residues: CASSPSDRVVGYTF. The CDR3 DNA follows: TGTGCCAGCAGTCCCTCGGACAGGGTGGTAGGCTACACCTTC.

CDR3 in DNA: TGTGCCAGCAGCCCCCTGGGAGGGAGGGATGAAAAACTGTTTTTT. Protein: CASSPLGGRDEKLFF. The chain uses TRBV5-8 and TRBJ1-4, with D uncertain. V lost 4 bases and J 6 bases, leaving 16 bases between the germline ends. The CDR3 is 15 amino acids. Germline V lookup: CDR1 SGHTS, CDR2 YDEGEE.

The rearrangement joins TRBV18 to TRBJ2-7; the match to TRBD2 covers 9 bases. Germline values: CDR1 KGHSH, CDR2 LQKENI. Trimming at V came to 1 base and at J to 3 bases, leaving 7 bases not matched to a gene. The CDR3 is made up of 16 amino acids. CDR3 amino acids: CASSPRGGSGGYEQYF. In DNA, the CDR3 is TGTGCCAGCTCACCACGTGGGGGTAGCGGGGGCTACGAGCAGTACTTC.